This TCR beta chain emerged from a study of blood T cell repertoires in COVID-19. Background on the study: Material from acute and convalescent COVID-19 was sourced from the United States, Italy and Spain.

Data came from immunoSEQ multiplex PCR; TCRdb stores just in-frame clones and leaves some out. The table records about 81,000 clones, around nine tenths of them present only once. J was trimmed by 5 bases and V by 1 base; bases with no gene match: 11. The CDR3 loop spans 17 amino acids. From germline, CDR1 is LGHDT and CDR2 YNNKEL (reference sequence). The specimen sequenced was peripheral blood. This sequence was found in a woman older than 75 with acute or convalescent COVID-19. The chain carries TRBV3-1 (or the pseudogene TRBV3-2) and TRBJ2-1; 7 nucleotides match TRBD2. The CDR3 here is CASSQGKLAGAHNEQFF. For the CDR3, the DNA is TGTGCCAGCAGCCAAGGAAAGTTGGCGGGAGCCCACAATGAGCAGTTCTTC.